The 22 T cell receptor beta chains presented below share a single source sample, sequenced in a study of cytomegalovirus exposure and HLA in healthy donors. Primers: 60 Vbeta forward and 13 Jbeta reverse. Only in-frame clones appear in the TCRdb table, and some are missing; sequencing was by immunoSEQ multiplex PCR. The repertoire consists of 150,000 to 200,000 clones, with 80% to 85% occurring once and the leading ten covering 8.5%. The specimen was PBMCs. These receptors originate from a male donor in good health and CMV-seropositive.

The CDR3 region has the DNA TGTGCCAGCAGCTTTTCAGTTGAAGCTTTCTTT. Amino acids: CASSFSVEAFF. The V gene is TRBV11-2, the J gene TRBJ1-1, with D unresolved. CDR1 SGHAT and CDR2 FQNNGV come from the germline V gene. This CDR3 contains 11 residues. The germline V and J ends were trimmed by 3 bases and 7 bases, with 6 bases remaining between them.

The gene calls are TRBV4-3 and TRBJ2-7; TRBD1 matches 8 bases. The CDR3 has 16 amino acids. Unmatched junction bases numbered 9, after V lost 3 bases and J lost 2 bases. Germline CDR1 and CDR2: LGHNA and YSLEER. CDR3 region: CASSHSATGETYEQYF. CDR3 sequence (DNA): TGCGCCAGCAGCCATTCCGCGACAGGGGAAACCTACGAGCAGTACTTC.

This clone was recorded once. This chain uses TRBV6-5 with TRBJ1-1; 7 bases are a match to TRBD1. The ends lost 5 bases at V and 10 bases at J; junction bases unmatched: 7. Germline V gene lookup returns CDR1 MNHEY and CDR2 SVGAGI. The CDR3 runs to 12 residues. CDR3 sequence reads: CASSPHRGSAFF. For the CDR3, the DNA is TGTGCCAGCAGTCCCCACAGGGGCTCAGCTTTCTTT.

The J gene is TRBJ1-2, the V gene TRBV15; D call uncertain. Germline V CDR1 and CDR2: LNHNV, YYDKDF (reference sequence). Trimming cost V 5 bases and J 6 bases, with 19 bases left between them. The CDR3 is 15 residues long. The CDR3 DNA reads TGTGCCACCAGCGCAAGAAACGGGATTAGAAATGGCTACACCTTC. This translates into CATSARNGIRNGYTF.

The genes are TRBV18 and TRBJ1-1; the match to TRBD1 covers 9 bases. Germline V gene lookup returns CDR1 KGHSH and CDR2 LQKENI. V was clipped by 4 bases and J by 0 bases; unmatched bases: 6. The CDR3 is made up of 16 amino acids. CDR3 coding DNA: TGTGCCAGCTCACGCTCCCGGGACAGGGTGAACACTGAAGCTTTCTTT. Its protein product is CASSRSRDRVNTEAFF.

V and J are TRBV4-1 and TRBJ2-1, with a possible D match to TRBD1 (5 bases). Germline V gene sequence: CDR1 MGHRA, CDR2 YSYEKL. There are 16 residues in the CDR3. V was clipped by 0 bases and J by 8 bases, with 17 bases between them. The CDR3 region has the DNA TGCGCCAGCAGCCAAGATCATGGGCAGGGAAGACATGAGCAGTTCTTC. Encoded protein: CASSQDHGQGRHEQFF.

This chain uses TRBV7-9 with TRBJ2-7, with 8 bases matching TRBD2. The CDR3 is made up of 13 amino acids. The junction had 7 bases not matched to a gene; V was cut back by 6 bases and J by 6 bases. The germline V gene encodes CDR1 SEHNR and CDR2 FQNEAQ (reference sequence). DNA of the CDR3: TGTGCCAGCAGGGAGCGGGAGTCGGGCGAGCAGTACTTC. It codes for CASRERESGEQYF.

The CDR3 loop reads CASSYGDSESYEQYF. The DNA of the CDR3 is TGTGCCAGCAGTTACGGGGACTCCGAGTCCTACGAGCAGTACTTC. The gene calls are TRBV6-5 and TRBJ2-7; D possibly corresponds to TRBD2 (6 bases). Germline loops: CDR1 MNHEY, CDR2 SVGAGI. CDR3 length: 15 residues. V lost 2 bases and J 1 base, leaving 12 bases between the germline ends.

V is TRBV4-1 and J is TRBJ1-5; D might be TRBD1 (6 bases). Germline V gene lookup returns CDR1 MGHRA and CDR2 YSYEKL. The CDR3 extends over 16 amino acids. Deletions cut 3 bases from V and 6 bases from J, with 18 bases between. Here the CDR3 DNA reads TGCGCCAGCAGCCAGACTTCTACCAGGGGAGCTCAGCCCCAGCATTTT. Its protein product is CASSQTSTRGAQPQHF.

The rearrangement joins TRBV14 to TRBJ2-2, with 10 positions matching TRBD1. The CDR3 spans 14 residues. V was clipped by 7 bases and J by 7 bases; unmatched bases: 6. Germline values: CDR1 SGHDN, CDR2 FVKESK. The chain's CDR3 is CASKSTGGHGELFF. CDR3 nucleotide sequence: TGTGCCAGCAAGTCGACAGGGGGCCACGGGGAGCTGTTTTTT.

Only one count was recorded for this clone. V and J are TRBV4-3 and TRBJ2-1; 11 positions match TRBD2. This CDR3 contains 15 residues. The V gene end was trimmed by 2 bases and the J gene end by 5 bases; junction bases not matched to a gene: 2. Germline CDR1 LGHNA, CDR2 YSLEER. CDR3 protein: CASSQLAGGNNEQFF. As DNA, the CDR3 is TGCGCCAGCAGCCAACTAGCGGGAGGTAACAATGAGCAGTTCTTC.

The CDR3 bases are TGTGCCAGCAGCCAGAGGACGGAGGGCAGTCAGTACTTC. Encoded protein: CASSQRTEGSQYF. The chain carries TRBV7-6 and TRBJ2-4, with D possibly matching TRBD2 (6 bases). The CDR3 loop spans 13 amino acids. The germline V gene has CDR1 SGHVS and CDR2 FNYEAQ. Trimming left V 5 bases short and J 12 bases short, with 17 bases between. The complete variable domain, with remaining parts taken from reference TRBV7-6 and TRBJ2-4, reads GAGVSQSPRYKVTKRGQDVALRCDPISGHVSLYWYRQALGQGPEFLTYFNYEAQQDKSGLPNDRFSAERPEGSISTLTIQRTEQRDSAMYRCASSQRTEGSQYFGAGTRLSVL.

On this clone: The junction departs from the called germline gene at one end, perhaps through a read error. The chain employs TRBV7-9 and TRBJ1-5, with a possible D match to TRBD1 (5 bases). Germline values: CDR1 SEHNR, CDR2 FQNEAQ (reference sequence). This CDR3 is 15 amino acids long. The CDR3 region is CSSSVQGNSNQPQHF. CDR3 bases: TGTTCCAGCAGCGTGCAGGGAAATAGCAATCAGCCCCAGCATTTT.

This clone was observed a few times. The gene calls are TRBV15 and TRBJ2-2; TRBD1 aligns across 8 bases. CDR1 LNHNV and CDR2 YYDKDF come from the germline V gene (reference sequence). V lost 0 bases and J lost 7; bases outside the gene matches: 7. CDR3 length: 16 amino acids. In nucleotides, the CDR3 is TGTGCCACCAGCAGAGATCGCGGCAGGGGGCTCGGGGAGCTGTTTTTT. Translation: CATSRDRGRGLGELFF. The whole variable domain, remainder taken from reference TRBV15 and TRBJ2-2, is DAMVIQNPRYQVTQFGKPVTLSCSQTLNHNVMYWYQQKSSQAPKLLFHYYDKDFNNEADTPDNFQSRRPNTSFCFLDIRSPGLGDTAMYLCATSRDRGRGLGELFFGEGSRLTVL.

The V call is TRBV27, the J call TRBJ2-1; 7 bases align to TRBD1. Germline lookup yields CDR1 MNHEY and CDR2 SMNVEV (reference sequence). V lost 4 bases to trimming and J lost 10 bases; unmatched junction nucleotides: 10. This CDR3 has 14 residues. The CDR3: CASSSGQRTLEQFF. The CDR3 DNA is TGTGCCAGCAGTTCGGGACAGCGGACTTTGGAGCAGTTCTTC.

V and J are TRBV7-2 and TRBJ2-1, with D tentatively TRBD1 (6 bases). V lost 1 base and J lost 7, with 11 bases in between. Germline-derived CDR1 and CDR2 are SGHTA and FQGNSA. The CDR3 runs 14 residues. CDR3 region: CASSLGTESNEQFF. The CDR3 nucleotides read TGTGCCAGCAGCTTAGGGACAGAGTCAAATGAGCAGTTCTTC.

This clone was seen more than once but under ten times. V gene TRBV6-5 combines with J gene TRBJ1-2, with D maybe TRBD1 (5 bases). Looked up from germline, CDR1 is MNHEY and CDR2 is SVGAGI. V shed 0 bases and J shed 4 bases, with 9 bases lying between them. This CDR3 contains 14 residues. CDR3 nucleotide sequence: TGTGCCAGCAGTTACTCGTCAGGGCTCTATGGCTACACCTTC. This encodes CASSYSSGLYGYTF.

The rearrangement joins TRBV7-9 to TRBJ2-5; TRBD1 matches at 7 bases. V trimming: 5 bases; J trimming: 0 bases; junction bases outside the gene matches: 6. This CDR3 is 15 amino acids long. The germline gives CDR1 SEHNR, CDR2 FQNEAQ (reference sequence). CDR3 coding DNA: TGTGCCAGCAGCCAGTGGGGGACAGACCAAGAGACCCAGTACTTC. Protein product: CASSQWGTDQETQYF.

V is TRBV28 and J is TRBJ1-5, with 9 bases fitting TRBD1. Germline V gives CDR1 MDHEN, CDR2 SYDVKM. The CDR3 is 15 residues long. The V and J ends lost 5 bases and 3 bases, in that order; junction bases with no gene match: 5. The CDR3 DNA reads as TGTGCCAGCAGTCCCCGGGACAGGGCCAATCAGCCCCAGCATTTT. Its translation: CASSPRDRANQPQHF. Supplemented by reference TRBV28 and TRBJ1-5, the full variable domain reads DVKVTQSSRYLVKRTGEKVFLECVQDMDHENMFWYRQDPGLGLRLIYFSYDVKMKEKGDIPEGYSVSREKKERFSLILESASTNQTSMYLCASSPRDRANQPQHFGDGTRLSIL.

The chain uses TRBV9 and TRBJ2-5; 9 nucleotides line up with TRBD1. The J call is doubtful: the DNA matches TRBJ2-7 better. Germline loops: CDR1 SGDLS, CDR2 YYNGEE. This CDR3 has 14 amino acids. CDR3 region: CASSVDRGPYEQYF. The CDR3 nucleotides are TGTGCCAGCAGCGTAGACAGGGGGCCCTACGAGCAGTACTTC.

The gene calls are TRBV28 and TRBJ1-1, with 10 bases identical to TRBD1. This CDR3 region has 14 residues. The J segment lost 5 bases and the V segment lost 5 bases, leaving 5 bases of the junction unmatched. Germline CDR1 is MDHEN and CDR2 is SYDVKM. The CDR3 bases are TGTGCCAGCAGTCTCGACAGGGGGCGAACTGAAGCTTTCTTT. Protein sequence: CASSLDRGRTEAFF.

The rearrangement links TRBV11-2 to TRBJ2-5; possibly TRBD2 for D (6 bases). Germline CDR1 reads SGHAT; CDR2 reads FQNNGV. CDR3 size: 14 residues. The ends were cut back, 5 bases at V and 5 bases at J, with 15 bases in the middle. In DNA, the CDR3 is TGTGCCAGCAGCCCAATGGGTGCGGGGGAGACCCAGTACTTC. Its protein is CASSPMGAGETQYF.